Sequencing of this T cell receptor beta chain was carried out in a study of T cell changes during pregnancy in multiple sclerosis (dated by TCRdb to the late 2010s). Broadly, across the study: The study looked at changes in the T cell repertoire across pregnancy in women with multiple sclerosis.

CDR1 and CDR2 (KGHSH, LQKENI) derive from the germline V gene. V is cut by 6 bases and J by 1 base, and the space between the germline ends is 16 bases. Reading from cysteine to phenylalanine, the CDR3 counts 16 amino acids. CDR3 DNA only is kept here, 48 bases in frame from base 1. Concerning this clone: The specificity of this receptor is unknown. There are no base qualities to consult, and no much larger clone falls within one base.

The receptor library was made with the immunoSEQ multiplex PCR assay. TCRdb carries this immuneACCESS record with in-frame sequences only. Its versions omit some clonotypes, under half of them owing to an unresolved V gene in the studies checked, with the rest unexplained. In all, the sample holds about 40,000 clones, and approximately 92% of those were seen once. The ten largest clonotypes hold roughly 1.2% of the sample. The sequenced sample was peripheral blood, obtained before pregnancy. The rearranged chain carries TRBV18 and TRBJ1-5; the D segment could be TRBD1, given 5 matching bases. The clonotype comes from a female donor with multiple sclerosis, enrolled in a pregnancy study. The CDR3 in this case is CASSPLGRESNQPQHF. The nucleotides are TGTGCCAGCTCCCCTTTGGGACGGGAGAGCAATCAGCCCCAGCATTTT. Beyond the CDR3, the reference TRBV18 and TRBJ1-5 genes provide the residues; the full variable domain reads: NAGVMQNPRHLVRRRGQEARLRCSPMKGHSHVYWYRQLPEEGLKFMVYLQKENIIDESGMPKERFSAEFPKEGPSILRIQQVVRGDSAAYFCASSPLGRESNQPQHFGDGTRLSIL.